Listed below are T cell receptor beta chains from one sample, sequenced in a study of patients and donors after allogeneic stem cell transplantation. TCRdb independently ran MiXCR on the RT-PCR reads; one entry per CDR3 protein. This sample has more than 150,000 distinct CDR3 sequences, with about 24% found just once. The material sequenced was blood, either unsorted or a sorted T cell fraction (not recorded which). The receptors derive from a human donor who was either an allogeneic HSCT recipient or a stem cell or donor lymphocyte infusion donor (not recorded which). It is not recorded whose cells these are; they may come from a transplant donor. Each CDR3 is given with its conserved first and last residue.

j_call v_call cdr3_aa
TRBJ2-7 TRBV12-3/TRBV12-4 CASSPGLGGYEQYF
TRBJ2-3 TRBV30 CAWNIAGGPTDTQYF
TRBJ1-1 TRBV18 CASSLYPAGGTEAFF
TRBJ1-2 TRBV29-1 CSVEDWGDGEYTF
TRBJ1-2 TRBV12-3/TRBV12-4 CASSPPYTF
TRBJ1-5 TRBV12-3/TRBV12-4 CASSSGGALSNQPQHF
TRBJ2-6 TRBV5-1 CASLLAPGANVLTF
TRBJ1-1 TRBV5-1 CASSSADLAGKAFF
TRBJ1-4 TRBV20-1 CSASFRAGEKLFF
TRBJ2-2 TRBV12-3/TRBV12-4 CASSLTHGGELFF
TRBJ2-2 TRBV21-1 CASSKGEGDPGELFF
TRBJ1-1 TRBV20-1 CSASSNTEAFF
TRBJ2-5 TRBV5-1 CASSLTGIMDWETQYF
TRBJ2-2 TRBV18 CASSPPARLNTGELFF
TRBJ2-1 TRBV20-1 CSANSGMALSSYIEQFF
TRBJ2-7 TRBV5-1 CASSLGWLRDSSYEQYF
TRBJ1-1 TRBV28 CASSPVPGQGVNTEAFF
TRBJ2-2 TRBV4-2 CASSQEWRGEGELFF
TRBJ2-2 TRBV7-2 CASSLDGTLNTGELFF
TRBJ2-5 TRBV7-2 CASSNDRQTQYF
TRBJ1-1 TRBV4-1 CASSQEGLNTEAFF
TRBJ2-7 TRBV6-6 CASRNNGRVNEQYF
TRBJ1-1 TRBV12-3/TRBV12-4 CASSFSGETEAFF
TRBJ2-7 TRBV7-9 CASSPDAGEQYF
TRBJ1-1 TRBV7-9 CASSLGLPNTEAFF
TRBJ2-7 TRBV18 CASSSMTSGLYEQYF
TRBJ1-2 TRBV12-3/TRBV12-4 CASSLGDRRSYGYTF
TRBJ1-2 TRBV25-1 CASSDRTAGYTF
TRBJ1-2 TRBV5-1 CASSLGSYGYTF
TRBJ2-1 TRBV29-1 CSVDLAGEDF
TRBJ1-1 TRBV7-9 CASSLSTEAFF